This T cell receptor (beta chain) originates from a study of blood T cells in healthy people across ages (dated by TCRdb to between 2014 and 2016). With respect to the entire study: Template switching captured roughly one uniquely barcoded TCR beta cDNA molecule per two T cells in model experiments. Age-related changes in TCR beta repertoire diversity were measured in the study by deep sequencing normalized with unique cDNA molecular identifiers. Donors were grouped into four age groups: young (average approximately 15 years), middle-aged (around 39), aged (roughly 67) and long-lived (less than 85). To avoid experimental bias, donors of different ages were randomly spread across the sequencing lanes. Using the same blood draw, the study looked at two additional independent replicas of 1 million unique cDNA reads for two donors, one aged 18 to 30 and the other aged 80 or older. Study-wide findings and limitations: The CMV infection status of donors was not known, potentially confounding age-related changes in expanded clonotypes. Since profiling was done on bulk unsorted PBMCs, naive and antigen-experienced compartments could not be conclusively compared. Observed TCR beta diversity per million T cells fell roughly linearly with age, and a significant reduction was already apparent by age about 36. Observed TCR beta diversity correlated strongly with the percentage of naive T cells measured by flow cytometry. Compared with the aged group, the long-lived group had more naive CD4+ T cells, fewer expanded clones and increased TCR diversity, suggesting age selection. Estimates of total diversity based on one million sequenced T cells were regarded as lower bounds and as underestimates.

Worth noting for this clonotype: It lacks a known antigen. Base-call qualities are not available, and no considerably larger clone is one nucleotide away.

The CDR3 contains 14 residues, cysteine and phenylalanine counted. CDR3 DNA is the only sequence kept; it has 42 bases, read in frame from the first base. Via the germline V gene, CDR1 is SGHRS and CDR2 YFSETQ. The junction carries 11 bases between V and J, which are trimmed by 6 bases and 0 bases respectively. The donors were 40 or so Caucasian individuals from Russia, aged roughly 6 to 95 years, who were systemically healthy. Each donor gave approximately 9.3 milliliters of peripheral blood, collected into EDTA-treated Vacutainer tubes. Ficoll-Paque density-gradient centrifugation was used to isolate PBMCs, with at least 6.5 million per sample. Trizol reagent was used to extract total RNA from PBMCs, with at least 5.5 micrograms per sample. For every donor, flow cytometry on a PBMC aliquot measured the percentage of naive CD45RAhigh/CD27high T cells. The library was generated by 5' RACE. Reads for this sample came from an Illumina HiSeq 2500. A second roughly 7 to 11 cycle PCR used a sample-barcoded 5' primer and a J-beta primer mix. A template-switch 5' adaptor carrying 12 random nucleotides introduced a unique molecular identifier onto each TCR beta cDNA molecule. Each sample yielded at least 2.5 million CDR3-containing paired-end reads. First-strand cDNA was synthesized from all RNA with the Mint cDNA synthesis kit, primed by a TRBC-specific oligonucleotide. All cDNA was treated with uracil-DNA glycosylase and then went through a first 18-cycle PCR with the universal primers M1SS and BC2_uni_R. The study's own analysis went as follows. For normalization, 1 million high-quality reads were randomly selected from each sample, with every read carrying a distinct molecular identifier. Reads with shared molecular identifiers were discarded instead of being binned into consensus sequences. MiTCR, with a Q25 quality threshold and the strictest error-elimination algorithm, was used for CDR3 identification, clonotype clustering and error correction. Lower-bound total TCR beta diversity was estimated with a nonparametric unseen species model using Euler transformation. The public reads were quality trimmed at Q25 with fastp and then assembled into clones with MiXCR by TCRdb, keeping productive beta chains. Rows merge per CDR3 protein into single entries with the most common DNA and genes. What appears here as the V and J calls and clone size reflects TCRdb's work, not the paper's. The sample data list 650,000 to 800,000 distinct CDR3 sequences, and approximately 44% of these were observed just once. The ten largest make up roughly a fifth of the sample.

Sequencing used blood. This TCR came from a man in his 60s in good health. The chain is made from TRBV5-1 and TRBJ2-3, and possibly TRBD2, on 6 matching bases. The nucleotides read TGCGCCAGCACCGGGGGTACAAGCACAGATACGCAGTATTTT. Its coded protein is CASTGGTSTDTQYF.